This T cell receptor beta chain is drawn from a study of blood T cell repertoires in COVID-19. Turning to the study itself: Researchers got acute and convalescent COVID-19 samples from the United States, Italy and Spain. Sources were T cells, B-cell-depleted T cells, or PBMCs; the material itself was cDNA or gDNA.

TCRdb keeps only in-frame clones here, not all; method: immunoSEQ multiplex PCR. The repertoire holds 200,000 or so clones, roughly 79% seen once, with 15% to 20% in the top ten. The origin of this receptor is a man between 60 and 70 years old with active or convalescent COVID-19. Material for sequencing was peripheral blood.

In nucleotides, the CDR3 is TGTGCCAGTTCTCCAGGCAGGCCTAATGAAAAACTGTTTTTT. This codes for CASSPGRPNEKLFF. This chain joins TRBV19 and TRBJ1-4, with D unclear. CDR1 is LNHDA and CDR2 is SQIVND in the germline V gene (reference sequence). Trimming took off 8 bases at V and 3 bases at J, with 13 bases between the two ends. This CDR3 is 14 amino acids long.